The clone carrying this TCR beta chain was recorded at least ten times. Its antigen is unidentified. The sample is drawn from a study of response to subunit inactivated influenza vaccine. Study-wide results and caveats: Each seasonal influenza vaccination, the authors suggested, recruits few new T cells.

The V end lost 2 bases, the J end lost 8 bases, and 17 bases lay between the germline ends. Germline V gene sequence: CDR1 SGHKS, CDR2 YYEKEE (reference sequence). The CDR3 runs to 15 residues. Each CDR3 protein is one row after TCRdb ran MiXCR on the RT-PCR reads. The repertoire holds about 240,000 distinct CDR3 sequences, with about 12% as singletons. Material: non-naive T cells sorted from PBMCs, obtained 14 days before vaccination. This clonotype originated in a man aged 45-65 years who received an inactivated influenza vaccine. This chain links TRBV5-5 with TRBJ2-4; the D gene is possibly TRBD2 (5 bases). The CDR3 DNA reads as TGTGCCAGCAGCTTTCTTCCGGGAATGGGAGACATTCAGTACTTC. Translating gives CASSFLPGMGDIQYF.